This TCR beta chain comes out of a study of monozygotic twins with cystic fibrosis. On the study more broadly: Approximately 3 micrograms of fragmented DNA underwent about 15 PCR cycles for library preparation. Study-wide results and caveats: In this small cohort, shared CDR3 numbers showed no association with age, concordance or disease severity. Monozygotic CF twins shared more identical nucleotide clonotypes than unrelated patients.

This clone has a single count. Its antigen is as yet unknown. Sequenced by immunoSEQ multiplex PCR; TCRdb stores in-frame clones only, minus some. Of approximately 14,000 clones in the sample, 70% to 90% were seen once. Germline V gene lookup returns CDR1 MNHNS and CDR2 SASEGT. Trimming removed 4 bases at V and 1 base at J, with 23 bases between. CDR3 size: 18 residues. The sequencing sample was made of blood. This TCR came from a boy younger than 18 with cystic fibrosis. The chain recombines TRBV6-1 with TRBJ2-7; D is ambiguous. The CDR3 loop is CASSVWNSEGFLSYEQYF. The CDR3 DNA follows: TGTGCCAGCAGTGTATGGAACTCAGAAGGCTTTTTGTCCTACGAGCAGTACTTC.